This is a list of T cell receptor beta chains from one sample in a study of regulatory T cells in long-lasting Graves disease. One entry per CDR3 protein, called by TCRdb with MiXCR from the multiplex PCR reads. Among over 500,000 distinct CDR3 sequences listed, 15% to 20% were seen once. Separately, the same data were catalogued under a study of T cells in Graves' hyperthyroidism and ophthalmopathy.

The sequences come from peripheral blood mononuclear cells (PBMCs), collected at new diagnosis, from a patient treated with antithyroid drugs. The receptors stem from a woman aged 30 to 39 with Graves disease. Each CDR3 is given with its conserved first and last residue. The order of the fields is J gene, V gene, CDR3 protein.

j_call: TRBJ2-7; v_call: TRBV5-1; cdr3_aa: CASSHTGTGNEQYF
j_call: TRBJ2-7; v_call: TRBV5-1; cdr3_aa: CASSLDPGINEQYF
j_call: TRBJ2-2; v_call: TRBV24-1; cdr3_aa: CATTTGELFF
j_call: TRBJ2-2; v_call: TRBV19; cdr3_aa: CASSTSSRPNTGELFF
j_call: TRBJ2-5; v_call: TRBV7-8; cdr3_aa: CASTPWGQEETQYF
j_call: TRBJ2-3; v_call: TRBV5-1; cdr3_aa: CASSLDFLTGSTDTQYF
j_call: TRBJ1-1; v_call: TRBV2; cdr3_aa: CASKRTQVPSNTEAFF
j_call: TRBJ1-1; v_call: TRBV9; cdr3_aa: CASSGGSEAFF
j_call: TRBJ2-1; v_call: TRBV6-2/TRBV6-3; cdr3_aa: CASRPQTSGASYNEQFF
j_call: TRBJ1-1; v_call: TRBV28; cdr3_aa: CASSPGTGVPEAFF
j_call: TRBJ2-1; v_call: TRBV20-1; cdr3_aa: CSARKGLARNEQFF
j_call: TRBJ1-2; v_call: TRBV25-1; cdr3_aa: CASSPVTGKEGGYGYTF
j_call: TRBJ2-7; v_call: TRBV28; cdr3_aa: CASRTPLYSYEQYF
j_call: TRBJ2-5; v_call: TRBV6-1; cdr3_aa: CASSPSGIIHEETQYF
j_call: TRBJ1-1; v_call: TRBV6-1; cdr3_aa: CASSAGQGKVMNTEAFF
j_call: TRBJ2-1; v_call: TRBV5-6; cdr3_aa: CASSRFGPLRNEQFF
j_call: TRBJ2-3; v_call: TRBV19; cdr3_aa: CATRDRGTDTQYF
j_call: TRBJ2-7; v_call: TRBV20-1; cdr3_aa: CSARLAGVYEQYF
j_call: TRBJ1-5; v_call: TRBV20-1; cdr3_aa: CSARVLTTALGGGQPQHF
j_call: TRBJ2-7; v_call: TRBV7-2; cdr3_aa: CASSHRTQTYEQYF
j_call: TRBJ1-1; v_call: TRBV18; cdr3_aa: CASSPGAGTNTEAFF